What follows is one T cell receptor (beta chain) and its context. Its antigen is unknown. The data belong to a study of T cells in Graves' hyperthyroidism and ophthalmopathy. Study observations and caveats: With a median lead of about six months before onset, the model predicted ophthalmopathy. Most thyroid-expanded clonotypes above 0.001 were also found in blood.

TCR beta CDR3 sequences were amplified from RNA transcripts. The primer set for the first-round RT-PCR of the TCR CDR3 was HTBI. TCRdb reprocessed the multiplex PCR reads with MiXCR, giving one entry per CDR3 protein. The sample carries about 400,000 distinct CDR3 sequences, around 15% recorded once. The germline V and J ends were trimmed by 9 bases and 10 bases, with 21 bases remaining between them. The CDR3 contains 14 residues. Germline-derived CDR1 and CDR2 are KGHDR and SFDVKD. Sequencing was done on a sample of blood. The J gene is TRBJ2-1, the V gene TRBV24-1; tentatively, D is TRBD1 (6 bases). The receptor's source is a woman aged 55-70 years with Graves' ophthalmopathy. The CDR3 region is CATSGRGDFVEQFF. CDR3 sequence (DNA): TGTGCCACCTCGGGCAGGGGTGATTTTGTCGAGCAGTTCTTC.